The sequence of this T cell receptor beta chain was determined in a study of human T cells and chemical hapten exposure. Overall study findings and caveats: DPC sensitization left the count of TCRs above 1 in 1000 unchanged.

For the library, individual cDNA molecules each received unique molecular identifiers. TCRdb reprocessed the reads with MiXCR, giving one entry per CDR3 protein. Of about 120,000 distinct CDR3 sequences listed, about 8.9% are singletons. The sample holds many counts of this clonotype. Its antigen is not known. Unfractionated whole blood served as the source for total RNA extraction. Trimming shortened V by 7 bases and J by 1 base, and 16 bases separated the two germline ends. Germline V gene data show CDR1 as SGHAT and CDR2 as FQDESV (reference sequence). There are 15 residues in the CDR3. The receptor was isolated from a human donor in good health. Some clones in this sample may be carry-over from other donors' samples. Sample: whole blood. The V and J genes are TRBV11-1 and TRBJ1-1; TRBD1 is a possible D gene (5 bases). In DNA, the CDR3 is TGTGCCAGCAACCTCCTCGGGGCGGCGAACACTGAAGCTTTCTTT. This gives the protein CASNLLGAANTEAFF. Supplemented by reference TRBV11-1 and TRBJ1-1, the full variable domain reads EAEVAQSPRYKITEKSQAVAFWCDPISGHATLYWYRQILGQGPELLVQFQDESVVDDSQLPKDRFSAERLKGVDSTLKIQPAELGDSAMYLCASNLLGAANTEAFFGQGTRLTVV.